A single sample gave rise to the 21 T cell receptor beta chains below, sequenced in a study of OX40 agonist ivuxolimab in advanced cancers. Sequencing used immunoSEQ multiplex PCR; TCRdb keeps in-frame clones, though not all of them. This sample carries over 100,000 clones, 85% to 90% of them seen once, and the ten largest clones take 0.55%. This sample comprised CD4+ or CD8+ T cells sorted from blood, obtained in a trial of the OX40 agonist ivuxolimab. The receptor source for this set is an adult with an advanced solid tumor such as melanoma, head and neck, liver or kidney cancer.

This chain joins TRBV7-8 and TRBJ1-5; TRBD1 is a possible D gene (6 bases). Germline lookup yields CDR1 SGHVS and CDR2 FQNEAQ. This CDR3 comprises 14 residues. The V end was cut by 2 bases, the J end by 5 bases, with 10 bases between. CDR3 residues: CASSLTGGYQPQHF. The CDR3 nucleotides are TGTGCCAGCAGCTTAACTGGGGGCTATCAGCCCCAGCATTTT.

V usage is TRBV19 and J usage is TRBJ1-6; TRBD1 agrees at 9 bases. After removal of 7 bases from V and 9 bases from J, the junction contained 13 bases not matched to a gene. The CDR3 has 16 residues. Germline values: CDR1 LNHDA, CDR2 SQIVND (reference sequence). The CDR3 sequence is CASTIGARTGASPLHF. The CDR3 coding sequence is TGTGCCAGTACCATCGGGGCTCGGACAGGGGCTTCACCCCTCCACTTT.

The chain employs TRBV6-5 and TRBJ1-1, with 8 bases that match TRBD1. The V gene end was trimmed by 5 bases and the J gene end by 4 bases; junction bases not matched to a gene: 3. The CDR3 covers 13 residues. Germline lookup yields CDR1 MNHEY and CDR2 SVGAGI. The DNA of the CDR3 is TGTGCCAGCAGTCCCGGGACAGGCACTGAAGCTTTCTTT. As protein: CASSPGTGTEAFF.

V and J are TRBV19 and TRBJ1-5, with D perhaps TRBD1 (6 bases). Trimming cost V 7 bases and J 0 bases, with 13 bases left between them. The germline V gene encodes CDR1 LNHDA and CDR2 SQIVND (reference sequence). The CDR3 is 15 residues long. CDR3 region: CASIPGANSNQPQHF. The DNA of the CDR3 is TGTGCCAGTATTCCAGGGGCTAATAGCAATCAGCCCCAGCATTTT.

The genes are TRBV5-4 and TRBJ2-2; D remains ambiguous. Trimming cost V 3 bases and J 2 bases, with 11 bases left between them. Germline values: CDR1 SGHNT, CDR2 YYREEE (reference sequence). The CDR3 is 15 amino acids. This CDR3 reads CASSSLTANTGELFF. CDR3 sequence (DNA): TGTGCCAGCAGCTCCCTAACGGCCAACACCGGGGAGCTGTTTTTT.

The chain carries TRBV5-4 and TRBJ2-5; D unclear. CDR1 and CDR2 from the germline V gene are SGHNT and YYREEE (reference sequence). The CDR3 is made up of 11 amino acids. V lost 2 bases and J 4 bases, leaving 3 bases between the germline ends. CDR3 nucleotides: TGTGCCAGCAGCTTATCAGAGACCCAGTACTTC. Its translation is CASSLSETQYF.

Written as DNA, the CDR3 is TGTGCCAGCAGCTTAGTAGGACAGGGGGCAGTTACTGAAGCTTTCTTT. Translation gives CASSLVGQGAVTEAFF. The chain combines TRBV7-6 with TRBJ1-1; 11 bases map to TRBD1. The germline gives CDR1 SGHVS, CDR2 FNYEAQ. V lost 1 base and J lost 5; bases outside the gene matches: 6. The CDR3 is 16 amino acids. The variable domain in full, completed from reference TRBV7-6 and TRBJ1-1, reads GAGVSQSPRYKVTKRGQDVALRCDPISGHVSLYWYRQALGQGPEFLTYFNYEAQQDKSGLPNDRFSAERPEGSISTLTIQRTEQRDSAMYRCASSLVGQGAVTEAFFGQGTRLTVV.

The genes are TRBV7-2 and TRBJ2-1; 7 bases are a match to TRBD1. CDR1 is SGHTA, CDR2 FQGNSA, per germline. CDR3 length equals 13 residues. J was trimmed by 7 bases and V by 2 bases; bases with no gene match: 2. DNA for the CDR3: TGTGCCAGCAGCTTATCCAGGGGGAATGAGCAGTTCTTC. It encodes CASSLSRGNEQFF.

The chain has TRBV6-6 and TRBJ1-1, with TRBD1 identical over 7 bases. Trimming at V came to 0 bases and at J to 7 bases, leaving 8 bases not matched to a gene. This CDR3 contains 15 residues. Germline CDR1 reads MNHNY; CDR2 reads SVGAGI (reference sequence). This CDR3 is CASSYSAGGNDEAFF. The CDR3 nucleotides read TGTGCCAGCAGTTACTCGGCAGGGGGGAATGATGAAGCTTTCTTT.

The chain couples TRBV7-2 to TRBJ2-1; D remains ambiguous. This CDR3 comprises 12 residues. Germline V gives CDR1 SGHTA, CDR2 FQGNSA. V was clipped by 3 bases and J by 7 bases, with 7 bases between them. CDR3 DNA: TGTGCCAGCAGCTTCATCCTTAATGAGCAGTTCTTC. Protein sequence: CASSFILNEQFF. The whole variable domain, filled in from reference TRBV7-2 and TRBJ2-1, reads GAGVSQSPSNKVTEKGKDVELRCDPISGHTALYWYRQSLGQGLEFLIYFQGNSAPDKSGLPSDRFSAERTGGSVSTLTIQRTQQEDSAVYLCASSFILNEQFFGPGTRLTVL.

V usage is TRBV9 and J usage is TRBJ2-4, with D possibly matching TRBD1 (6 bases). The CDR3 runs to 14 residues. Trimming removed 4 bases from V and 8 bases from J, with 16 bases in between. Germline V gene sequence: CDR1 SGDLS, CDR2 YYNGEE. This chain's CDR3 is CASSPRYRADIQYF. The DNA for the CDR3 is TGTGCCAGCAGCCCCCGATACAGGGCGGACATTCAGTACTTC. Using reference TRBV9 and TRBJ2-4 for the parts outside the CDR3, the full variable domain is DSGVTQTPKHLITATGQRVTLRCSPRSGDLSVYWYQQSLDQGLQFLIQYYNGEERAKGNILERFSAQQFPDLHSELNLSSLELGDSALYFCASSPRYRADIQYFGAGTRLSVL.

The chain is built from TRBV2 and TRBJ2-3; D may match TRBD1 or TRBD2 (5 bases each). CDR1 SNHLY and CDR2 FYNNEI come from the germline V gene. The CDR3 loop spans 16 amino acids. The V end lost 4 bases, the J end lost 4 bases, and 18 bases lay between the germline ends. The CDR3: CASSGGDGGSADTQYF. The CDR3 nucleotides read TGTGCCAGCAGTGGGGGAGATGGGGGTAGTGCAGATACGCAGTATTTT. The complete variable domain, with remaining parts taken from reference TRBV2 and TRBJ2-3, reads EPEVTQTPSHQVTQMGQEVILRCVPISNHLYFYWYRQILGQKVEFLVSFYNNEISEKSEIFDDQFSVERPDGSNFTLKIRSTKLEDSAMYFCASSGGDGGSADTQYFGPGTRLTVL.

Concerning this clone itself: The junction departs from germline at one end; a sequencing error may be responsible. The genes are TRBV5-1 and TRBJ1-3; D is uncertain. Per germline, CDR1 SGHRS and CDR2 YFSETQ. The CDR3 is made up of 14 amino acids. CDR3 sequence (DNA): TGCGGCAGCTCGGACGGGAGCTCTGGAAACACCATATATTTT. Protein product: CGSSDGSSGNTIYF.

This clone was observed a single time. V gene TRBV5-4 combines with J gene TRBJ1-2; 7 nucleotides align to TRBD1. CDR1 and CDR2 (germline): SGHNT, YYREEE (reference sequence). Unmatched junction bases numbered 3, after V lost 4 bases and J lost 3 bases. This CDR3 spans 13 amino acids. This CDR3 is CASSSGQDYGYTF. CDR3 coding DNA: TGTGCCAGCAGCAGCGGACAGGACTATGGCTACACCTTC. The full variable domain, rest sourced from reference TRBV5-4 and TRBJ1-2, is ETGVTQSPTHLIKTRGQQVTLRCSSQSGHNTVSWYQQALGQGPQFIFQYYREEENGRGNFPPRFSGLQFPNYSSELNVNALELDDSALYLCASSSGQDYGYTFGSGTRLTVV.

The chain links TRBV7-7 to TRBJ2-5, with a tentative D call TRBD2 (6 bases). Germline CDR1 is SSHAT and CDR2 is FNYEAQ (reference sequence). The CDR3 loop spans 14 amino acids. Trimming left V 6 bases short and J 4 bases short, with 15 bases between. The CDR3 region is CASRRMEGPETQYF. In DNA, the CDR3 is TGTGCCAGCAGGAGGATGGAGGGTCCAGAGACCCAGTACTTC. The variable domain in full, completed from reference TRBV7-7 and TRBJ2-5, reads GAGVSQSPRYKVTKRGQDVTLRCDPISSHATLYWYQQALGQGPEFLTYFNYEAQPDKSGLPSDRFSAERPEGSISTLTIQRTEQRDSAMYRCASRRMEGPETQYFGPGTRLLVL.

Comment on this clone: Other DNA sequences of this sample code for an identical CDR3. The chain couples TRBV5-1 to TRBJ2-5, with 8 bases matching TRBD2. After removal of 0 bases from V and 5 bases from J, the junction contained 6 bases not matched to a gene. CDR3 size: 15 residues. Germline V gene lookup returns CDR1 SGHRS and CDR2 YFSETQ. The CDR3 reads CASSLAGGPGETQYF. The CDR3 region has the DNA TGCGCCAGCAGCTTGGCGGGGGGGCCTGGTGAGACCCAGTACTTC.

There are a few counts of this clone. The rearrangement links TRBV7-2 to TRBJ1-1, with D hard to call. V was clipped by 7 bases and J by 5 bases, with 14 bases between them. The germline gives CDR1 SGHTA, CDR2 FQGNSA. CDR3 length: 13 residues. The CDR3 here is CASMLHMETEAFF. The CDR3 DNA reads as TGTGCCAGCATGCTCCACATGGAGACTGAAGCTTTCTTT.

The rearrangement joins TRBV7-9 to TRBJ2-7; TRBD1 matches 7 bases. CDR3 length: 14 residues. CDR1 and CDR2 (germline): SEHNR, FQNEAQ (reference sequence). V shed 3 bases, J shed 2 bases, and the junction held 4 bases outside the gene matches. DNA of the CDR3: TGTGCCAGCAGCTTTGACAGGGCCCCCTACGAGCAGTACTTC. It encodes CASSFDRAPYEQYF.

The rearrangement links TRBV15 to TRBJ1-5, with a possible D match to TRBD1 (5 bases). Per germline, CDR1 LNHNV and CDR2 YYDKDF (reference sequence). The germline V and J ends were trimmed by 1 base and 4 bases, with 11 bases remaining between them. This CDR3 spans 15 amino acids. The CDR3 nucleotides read TGTGCCACCAGCAGAGGGCAGGGCACTAATCAGCCCCAGCATTTT. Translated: CATSRGQGTNQPQHF. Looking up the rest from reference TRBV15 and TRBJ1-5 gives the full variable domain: DAMVIQNPRYQVTQFGKPVTLSCSQTLNHNVMYWYQQKSSQAPKLLFHYYDKDFNNEADTPDNFQSRRPNTSFCFLDIRSPGLGDTAMYLCATSRGQGTNQPQHFGDGTRLSIL.

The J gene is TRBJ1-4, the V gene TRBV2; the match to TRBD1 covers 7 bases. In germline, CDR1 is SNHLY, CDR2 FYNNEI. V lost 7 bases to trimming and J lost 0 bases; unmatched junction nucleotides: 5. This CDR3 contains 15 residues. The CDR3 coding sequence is TGTGCCAGCACGGACAGGACTGCAACTAATGAAAAACTGTTTTTT. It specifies CASTDRTATNEKLFF.

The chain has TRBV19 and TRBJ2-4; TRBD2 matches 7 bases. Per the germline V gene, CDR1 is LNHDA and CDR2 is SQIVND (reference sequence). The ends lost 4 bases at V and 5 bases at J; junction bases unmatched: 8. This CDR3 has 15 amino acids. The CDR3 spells CASSRQGGGENIQYF. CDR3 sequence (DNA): TGTGCCAGTAGTAGGCAGGGCGGGGGAGAAAACATTCAGTACTTC.